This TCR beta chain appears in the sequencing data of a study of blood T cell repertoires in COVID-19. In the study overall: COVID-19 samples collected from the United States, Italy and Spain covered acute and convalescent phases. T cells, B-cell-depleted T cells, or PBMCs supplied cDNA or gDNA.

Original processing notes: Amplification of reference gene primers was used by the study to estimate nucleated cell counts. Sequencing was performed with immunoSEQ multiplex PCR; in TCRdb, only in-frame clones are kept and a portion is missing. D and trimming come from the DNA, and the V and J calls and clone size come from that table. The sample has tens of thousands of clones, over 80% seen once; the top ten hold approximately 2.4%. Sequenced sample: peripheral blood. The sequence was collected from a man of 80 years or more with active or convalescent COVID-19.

This CDR3 is CASSQDMGRNTIYF. The DNA for the CDR3 is TGTGCCAGCAGCCAAGATATGGGCCGAAACACCATATATTTT. The J gene is TRBJ1-3, the V gene TRBV4-2; D is ambiguous. V lost 0 bases and J lost 5, with 8 bases in between. The CDR3 has 14 amino acids. Germline CDR1 and CDR2: LGHNA and YNFKEQ.